Below are 4 T cell receptor beta chains sequenced from a single sample in a study of blood T cell repertoires in COVID-19. Clones were read by immunoSEQ multiplex PCR, and TCRdb kept only the in-frame ones, dropping some. This table holds almost 350,000 clones, about 90% found once. The sequenced material came from PBMCs or T cells enriched from blood (not recorded which). Every receptor here comes from a woman aged 25-40 years who had been exposed to COVID-19.

The rearrangement uses TRBV6-5 and TRBJ2-7; 9 bases are a match to TRBD2. The CDR3 runs 14 residues. Per germline, CDR1 MNHEY and CDR2 SVGAGI. After removal of 6 bases from V and 3 bases from J, the junction contained 6 bases not matched to a gene. The CDR3 DNA follows: TGTGCCAGCAGAATAAGCGGGGGGAACTACGAGCAGTACTTC. It specifies CASRISGGNYEQYF.

The chain has TRBV2 and TRBJ1-4, with D tentatively TRBD1 (6 bases). V was cut by 5 bases and J by 4 bases, with 14 bases left in between. The CDR3 loop spans 15 amino acids. Germline CDR1 is SNHLY and CDR2 is FYNNEI. The CDR3 protein is CASSSRQDVNEKLFF. In DNA form, the CDR3 reads TGTGCCAGCAGTTCCCGACAGGACGTTAATGAAAAACTGTTTTTT.

The chain has TRBV3-1 (or the pseudogene TRBV3-2) and TRBJ1-5, with D unclear. The V gene lost 4 bases and the J gene lost 4 bases, with 5 bases spanning the gap. This CDR3 region has 12 residues. CDR1 and CDR2 from the germline V gene are LGHDT and YNNKEL (reference sequence). CDR3 bases: TGTGCCAGCAGCCGAGGGAATCAGCCCCAGCATTTT. Its protein product is CASSRGNQPQHF.

The genes are TRBV28 and TRBJ2-5; 7 nucleotides match TRBD1. The CDR3 is 15 amino acids. Germline assignment: CDR1 MDHEN and CDR2 SYDVKM. The V gene end was trimmed by 3 bases and the J gene end by 4 bases; junction bases not matched to a gene: 8. The CDR3 sequence is CASSLGQWGPETQYF. The DNA for the CDR3 is TGTGCCAGCAGTTTGGGACAGTGGGGGCCAGAGACCCAGTACTTC.